The 27 T cell receptor beta chains below come from one sample, sequenced in a study of T cells in Graves' hyperthyroidism and ophthalmopathy. What was amplified from RNA transcripts were TCR beta CDR3 regions. An initial round of RT-PCR targeting the TCR CDR3 relied on the HTBI primer set. TCRdb re-derived calls from the multiplex PCR reads in MiXCR, one entry per CDR3 protein. The table shows a few hundred thousand distinct CDR3 sequences, with 15% to 19% occurring only once. The sample comprised blood. The receptors stem from a woman between 18 and 30 years old with Graves' hyperthyroidism.

This rearrangement joins TRBV12-3 or TRBV12-4 to TRBJ2-5, with D possibly TRBD1 on 6 matching bases. Trimming took 6 bases from V and 2 from J, leaving 13 bases between them. The CDR3 is 14 residues long. CDR3 in amino acids: CASRRGQFQETQYF. CDR3 in DNA: TGTGCCAGCAGACGAGGACAGTTTCAAGAGACCCAGTACTTC.

The table lists this clonotype with many counts. The gene calls are TRBV30 and TRBJ1-1, with unresolved D. Trimming cost V 1 base and J 1 base, with 4 bases left between them. The CDR3 sequence is 12 residues long. CDR1 and CDR2 from the germline V gene are GTSNPN and SVGIG (reference sequence). The CDR3 loop is CAWSGRNTEAFF. CDR3 in DNA: TGTGCCTGGAGTGGGAGGAACACTGAAGCTTTCTTT. The full variable domain, in which reference TRBV30 and TRBJ1-1 provide the parts outside the CDR3, is SQTIHQWPATLVQPVGSPLSLECTVEGTSNPNLYWYRQAAGRGLQLLFYSVGIGQISSEVPQNLSASRPQDRQFILSSKKLLLSDSGFYLCAWSGRNTEAFFGQGTRLTVV.

This clonotype showed up many times. The J gene is TRBJ1-5, the V gene TRBV29-1, with D hard to call. The germline V gene encodes CDR1 SQVTM and CDR2 ANQGSEA. Trimming left V 7 bases short and J 0 bases short, with 7 bases between. The CDR3 runs to 12 residues. CDR3 sequence: CSAGVSNQPQHF. DNA for the CDR3: TGCAGCGCTGGCGTTAGCAATCAGCCCCAGCATTTT.

This clonotype was seen repeatedly, ten times or more. The V gene is TRBV2, the J gene TRBJ2-5; TRBD1 agrees at 7 bases. V gave up 4 bases and J gave up 1 base; unmatched junction bases: 3. The CDR3 extends over 14 amino acids. CDR1 is SNHLY and CDR2 is FYNNEI in the germline V gene. CDR3 in DNA: TGTGCCAGCAGTGGGGGACAGCTCCAAGAGACCCAGTACTTC. Its translation is CASSGGQLQETQYF.

This clonotype was seen ten or more times. The gene calls are TRBV11-2 and TRBJ2-3; D uncertain. V shed 0 bases and J shed 4 bases, with 5 bases lying between them. CDR1 and CDR2 from the germline V gene are SGHAT and FQNNGV. The CDR3 has 13 amino acids. CDR3 in DNA: TGTGCCAGCAGCTTAGACCGATCAGATACGCAGTATTTT. Residues: CASSLDRSDTQYF.

The genes are TRBV4-3 and TRBJ2-7; D remains ambiguous. In germline, CDR1 is LGHNA, CDR2 YSLEER. This CDR3 has 13 amino acids. V was shortened by 0 bases and J by 2 bases, with 5 bases between the two germline ends. As DNA, the CDR3 is TGCGCCAGCAGCCAAGATAACCCCTACGAGCAGTACTTC. It translates to CASSQDNPYEQYF.

On this clonotype: Just one base apart from a much larger clone, this may be a read error. V is TRBV28 and J is TRBJ1-6, with D uncertain. Germline assignment: CDR1 MDHEN and CDR2 SYDVKM. The CDR3 is 12 amino acids. Trimming pared 7 bases from V and 11 bases from J, leaving 12 bases between. The CDR3 DNA reads TGTGCCAGCACCGATCGGGATCCACCCCTCCACTTT. Translating it yields CASTDRDPPLHF.

This clonotype was recorded many times. The chain joins TRBV19 to TRBJ2-3, with TRBD2 matching 11 bases. Germline CDR1 LNHDA, CDR2 SQIVND (reference sequence). The length of the CDR3 is 17 residues. V shed 1 base and J 2 bases; nucleotides not matched to a gene: 5. DNA for the CDR3: TGTGCCAGTAGTATAGGCCCTAGCGGGAGGTTCACAGATACGCAGTATTTT. Translating it yields CASSIGPSGRFTDTQYF.

V and J are TRBV2 and TRBJ1-4; the D gene is possibly TRBD1 (5 bases). The CDR3 length is 16 residues. The V gene lost 5 bases and the J gene lost 1 base, with 14 bases spanning the gap. CDR1 is SNHLY and CDR2 is FYNNEI in the germline V gene. CDR3 protein: CASSLQGVGTNEKLFF. The CDR3 coding sequence is TGTGCCAGCAGTCTACAAGGGGTAGGAACTAATGAAAAACTGTTTTTT.

The table lists this clonotype with a few counts. The rearrangement uses TRBV6-5 and TRBJ2-7; D is unclear. Trimming shortened V by 0 bases and J by 0 bases, and 6 bases separated the two germline ends. This CDR3 has 14 amino acids. CDR1 is MNHEY, CDR2 SVGAGI, per germline. CDR3 region: CASSYSPVSYEQYF. For the CDR3, the DNA is TGTGCCAGCAGTTACTCTCCGGTCTCCTACGAGCAGTACTTC.

V is TRBV19 and J is TRBJ1-2, with 8 bases identical to TRBD1. This CDR3 has 14 residues. V lost 3 bases and J lost 7; bases outside the gene matches: 7. From germline, CDR1 is LNHDA and CDR2 SQIVND (reference sequence). The CDR3 region is CASSISQGAAGYTF. The CDR3, as DNA: TGTGCCAGTAGTATCTCGCAGGGGGCGGCTGGCTACACCTTC.

Ten or more counts support this clonotype. The V call is TRBV12-3 or TRBV12-4, the J call TRBJ1-5; D call uncertain. This CDR3 is built from 15 residues. Trimming took off 3 bases at V and 3 bases at J, with 12 bases between the two ends. The CDR3 region is CASSLEVGHNQPQHF. In DNA form, the CDR3 reads TGTGCCAGCAGTTTGGAGGTCGGGCACAATCAGCCCCAGCATTTT.

This clonotype was detected many times. CDR3 in DNA: TGTGCCAGCAGCCTTCGGACTAGCGCCACCGGGGAGCTGTTTTTT. It is translated as CASSLRTSATGELFF. The gene calls are TRBV9 and TRBJ2-2, with 9 bases that match TRBD2. CDR1 is SGDLS and CDR2 is YYNGEE in the germline V gene. After removal of 4 bases from V and 4 bases from J, the junction contained 5 bases not matched to a gene. The CDR3 covers 15 residues.

This clonotype was seen more than once but under ten times. This chain uses TRBV4-1 with TRBJ2-1; D may be TRBD2 (5 bases). Germline V gene data show CDR1 as MGHRA and CDR2 as YSYEKL. The V end was cut by 0 bases, the J end by 7 bases, with 10 bases between. The CDR3 is 14 amino acids. The CDR3 loop reads CASSQDTGRNEQFF. The CDR3 DNA reads as TGCGCCAGCAGCCAAGATACGGGAAGGAATGAGCAGTTCTTC.

This clonotype was counted many times. This chain links TRBV11-2 with TRBJ2-2; D is unresolved. Germline V gives CDR1 SGHAT, CDR2 FQNNGV. The CDR3 is 15 amino acids. V was cut by 6 bases and J by 3 bases, with 14 bases left in between. The CDR3 region has the DNA TGTGCCAGCAGACCACTAAGTGGAGACACCGGGGAGCTGTTTTTT. This sequence encodes CASRPLSGDTGELFF.

Only one count was recorded for this clonotype. The chain uses TRBV20-1 and TRBJ2-1; 13 bases map to TRBD2. V was pared by 5 bases and J by 8 bases, with 9 bases of the junction left unmatched. The CDR3 sequence is 15 residues long. Germline CDR1 DFQATT, CDR2 SNEGSKA (reference sequence). Here the CDR3 reads CSAPGGLAGVDEQFF. The CDR3 DNA reads TGCAGTGCTCCGGGCGGACTAGCGGGAGTCGATGAGCAGTTCTTC.

This clonotype was counted at least ten times. V and J are TRBV6-5 and TRBJ1-6, with D possibly matching TRBD1 (6 bases). The CDR3 runs to 14 residues. The V and J ends lost 3 bases and 10 bases respectively, with 13 bases between them. Germline loops: CDR1 MNHEY, CDR2 SVGAGI. The CDR3 region has the DNA TGTGCCAGCAGTTATCAGGGGCAGGAGTCACCCCTCCACTTT. Translation gives CASSYQGQESPLHF.

This clonotype has at least ten counts. The chain combines TRBV18 with TRBJ2-7; D possibly corresponds to TRBD1 (6 bases). Germline-derived CDR1 and CDR2 are KGHSH and LQKENI. There are 16 residues in the CDR3. The V end lost 3 bases, the J end lost 2 bases, and 17 bases lay between the germline ends. Here the CDR3 DNA reads TGTGCCAGCTCACCCATTCGACAGGCCCCACCCTACGAGCAGTACTTC. Its protein product is CASSPIRQAPPYEQYF.

Here the CDR3 reads CATRGAGAAGELFF. In DNA, the CDR3 is TGTGCCACCAGAGGAGCGGGAGCGGCCGGGGAGCTGTTTTTT. The chain recombines TRBV15 with TRBJ2-2; 8 bases map to TRBD2. V gave up 6 bases and J gave up 6 bases; unmatched junction bases: 6. The length of the CDR3 is 14 residues. Germline loops: CDR1 LNHNV, CDR2 YYDKDF (reference sequence).

The rearrangement uses TRBV19 and TRBJ2-3; D is perhaps TRBD2 (6 bases). CDR1 LNHDA and CDR2 SQIVND come from the germline V gene (reference sequence). The CDR3 runs 13 residues. The V gene lost 7 bases and the J gene lost 5 bases, with 13 bases spanning the gap. The CDR3 bases are TGTGCCAGTATTTCGGGAGCCGGAGATACGCAGTATTTT. It codes for CASISGAGDTQYF.

This clonotype was detected a few times. V and J are TRBV6-5 and TRBJ2-7; TRBD2 agrees at 10 bases. The CDR3 has 18 residues. J was trimmed by 3 bases and V by 0 bases; bases with no gene match: 11. Germline V lookup: CDR1 MNHEY, CDR2 SVGAGI. CDR3 nucleotide sequence: TGTGCCAGCAGTTACTCTGTTGCTAGCGGGAGCCGCGGCTACGAGCAGTACTTC. This translates into CASSYSVASGSRGYEQYF.

Points on this clonotype: This may arise from a read error, as a much more abundant clone is one base away. The chain is built from TRBV5-4 and TRBJ2-3; D is possibly TRBD2 (6 bases). The V gene lost 4 bases and the J gene lost 7 bases, with 22 bases spanning the gap. CDR3 length: 16 residues. CDR1 and CDR2 (germline): SGHNT, YYREEE (reference sequence). The CDR3 DNA follows: TGTGCCAGCAGCATTGGGAGGTGGGGGTTCTTGAATACGCAGTATTTT. The encoded protein is CASSIGRWGFLNTQYF.

The V gene is TRBV12-3 or TRBV12-4, the J gene TRBJ2-2; 9 bases are a match to TRBD2. Germline trimming cut 7 bases from V and 0 bases from J; bases unmatched to any gene: 9. The CDR3 sequence is 17 residues long. In DNA form, the CDR3 reads TGTGCCAGCAATCGGGGGCTAGCGGGACCGAACACCGGGGAGCTGTTTTTT. This sequence encodes CASNRGLAGPNTGELFF.

In this sample, this clonotype turned up many times. J is TRBJ2-1 and V is TRBV6-2 or TRBV6-3, with TRBD2 identical over 9 bases. CDR3 length equals 18 residues. Per the germline V gene, CDR1 is MNHEY and CDR2 is SVGEGT. After removal of 10 bases from V and 8 bases from J, the junction contained 24 bases not matched to a gene. The CDR3 here is CATEGWGYSGSDRDEQFF. The CDR3 DNA reads TGTGCCACGGAAGGGTGGGGATATAGCGGGAGCGACAGGGATGAGCAGTTCTTC.

This clonotype was counted ten times or more. The chain has TRBV2 and TRBJ1-1; TRBD1 matches at 7 bases. The CDR3 runs 14 residues. J was trimmed by 3 bases and V by 6 bases; bases with no gene match: 7. Germline V lookup: CDR1 SNHLY, CDR2 FYNNEI. CDR3 loop: CASRDRVLDTEAFF. The DNA for the CDR3 is TGTGCCAGCAGAGACAGGGTGCTCGACACTGAAGCTTTCTTT.

This clonotype was detected many times. This chain uses TRBV7-9 with TRBJ1-4; no definite D call. CDR3 length: 14 amino acids. Germline values: CDR1 SEHNR, CDR2 FQNEAQ (reference sequence). The V and J ends lost 3 bases and 8 bases respectively, with 13 bases between them. CDR3 amino acids: CASSFRGVGEKLFF. Written as DNA, the CDR3 is TGTGCCAGCAGCTTTCGGGGAGTTGGAGAAAAACTGTTTTTT.

In this sample, this clonotype turned up a few times. The V and J genes are TRBV6-1 and TRBJ2-7; 7 bases fit TRBD1. The CDR3 consists of 18 residues. Trimming removed 6 bases from V and 6 bases from J; junction bases left unmatched: 23. Looked up from germline, CDR1 is MNHNS and CDR2 is SASEGT. As DNA, the CDR3 is TGTGCCAGCAGAAAAGTTACAGGGATCCCCGACGAGGGGGCCGAGCAGTACTTC. Residues: CASRKVTGIPDEGAEQYF.